A single TCR beta chain is shown here with its context. Its antigen is as yet unknown. Antigen-specific CD4+ T cells were expanded with viral peptide pools in the ViraFEST assay before sequencing. Culturing for around 10 days preceded CD4+ T cell isolation. Vaccination of participants consisted of two doses of either the BNT162b2 or mRNA-1273 vaccine. Neither prior SARS-CoV-2 infection nor positive nucleocapsid antibodies were present in the vaccine recipients. These data originate in a study of vaccination effects on CD4 cells after COVID-19. Study-wide background: After the second dose, samples were taken at median day 72. Study conclusions and caveats: Just 1 of 255 vaccine-induced clones in healthy recipients was cross-reactive.

Repertoires were generated with immunoSEQ multiplex PCR, while TCRdb's copy carries only in-frame clones and drops some. The sample holds roughly 56,000 clones, 60% to 75% seen once. The receptor was derived from a human donor who received a COVID-19 vaccine. The sample consisted of CD4+ T cells from PBMCs cultured with HCoV-229E spike peptides, taken after COVID-19 vaccination.

CDR3 in amino acids: CASSERISTDTQYF. In DNA form, the CDR3 reads TGTGCCAGCAGTGAAAGAATTAGCACAGATACGCAGTATTTT. The V call is TRBV2, the J call TRBJ2-3; D is uncertain. This CDR3 is built from 14 residues. Trimming cost V 2 bases and J 0 bases, with 6 bases left between them. Germline V gene data show CDR1 as SNHLY and CDR2 as FYNNEI.